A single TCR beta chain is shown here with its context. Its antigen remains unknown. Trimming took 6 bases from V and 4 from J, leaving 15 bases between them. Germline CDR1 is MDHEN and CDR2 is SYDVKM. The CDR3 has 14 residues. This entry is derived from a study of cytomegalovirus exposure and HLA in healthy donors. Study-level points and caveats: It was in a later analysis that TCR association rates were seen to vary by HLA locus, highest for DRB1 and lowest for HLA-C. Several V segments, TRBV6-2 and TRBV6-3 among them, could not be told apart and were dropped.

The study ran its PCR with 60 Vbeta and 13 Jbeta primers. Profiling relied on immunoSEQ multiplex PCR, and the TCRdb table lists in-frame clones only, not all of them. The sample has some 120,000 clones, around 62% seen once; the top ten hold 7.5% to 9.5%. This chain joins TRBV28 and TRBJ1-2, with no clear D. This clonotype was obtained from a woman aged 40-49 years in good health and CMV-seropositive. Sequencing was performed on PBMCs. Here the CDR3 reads CASSLDGKIYGYTF. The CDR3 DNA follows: TGTGCCAGCAGCCTAGACGGGAAGATCTATGGCTACACCTTC.